The clone carrying this T cell receptor beta chain was seen only once. Its antigen is as yet unknown. Single viable CD3+CD4+CD8-CD45RO+ cells were sorted as the memory CD4+ T cells. Positive selection with CD4 microbeads enriched total CD4+ T cells. Method: immunoSEQ multiplex PCR; TCRdb's copy keeps in-frame clones and lacks some. Of 50,000 or so clones in the sample, 82% were seen once. This specimen comes from a study of memory CD4+ T cells and cytomegalovirus serostatus. The CDR3 length is 15 residues. CDR1 is KGHSH, CDR2 LQKENI, per germline. Losses at the gene ends were 2 bases for V and 4 bases for J; bases not matched to a gene: 6. Study-wide results and limits: About 40% of the roughly 160 known CMV-associated TCRbeta sequences appeared in CD4+ memory. A US-trained random forest predicted CMV serostatus with median AUC around 0.9.

The V and J genes are TRBV18 and TRBJ2-3; 7 nucleotides agree with TRBD1. The sample consisted of memory CD4+ T cells from blood. The sequence was obtained from an adult in good health and CMV-seronegative. CDR3: CASSPNRGRADTQYF. The CDR3 nucleotides read TGTGCCAGCTCACCAAACAGGGGTCGGGCAGATACGCAGTATTTT.